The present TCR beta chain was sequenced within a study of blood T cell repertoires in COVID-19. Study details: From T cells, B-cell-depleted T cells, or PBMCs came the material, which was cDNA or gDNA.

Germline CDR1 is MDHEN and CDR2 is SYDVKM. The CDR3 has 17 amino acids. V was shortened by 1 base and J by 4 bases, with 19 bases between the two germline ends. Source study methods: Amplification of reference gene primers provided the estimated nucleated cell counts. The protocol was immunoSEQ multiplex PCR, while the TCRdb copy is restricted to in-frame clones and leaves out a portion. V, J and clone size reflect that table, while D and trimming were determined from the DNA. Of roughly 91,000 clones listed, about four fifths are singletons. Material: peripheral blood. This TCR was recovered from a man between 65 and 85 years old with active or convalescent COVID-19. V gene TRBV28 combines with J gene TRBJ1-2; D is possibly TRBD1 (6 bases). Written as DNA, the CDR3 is TGTGCCAGCAGTTTATCTAGCTTCGGGGGGCTTGGCTATGGCTACACCTTC. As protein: CASSLSSFGGLGYGYTF.